What follows are 11 T cell receptor beta chains derived from one specimen sequenced in a study of T cell responses to AZD1222 COVID-19 vaccine. This table comes from immunoSEQ multiplex PCR, and its TCRdb copy is limited to in-frame clones, with some not included. Of 150,000 or so clones in the sample, roughly nine tenths were seen once. The source material was peripheral blood, sampled on day 0 of MenACWY control vaccination. The receptor set was obtained from an adult in good health.

The J gene is TRBJ2-1, the V gene TRBV6-2 or TRBV6-3, with D hard to call. V lost 4 bases to trimming and J lost 3 bases, with 7 bases between them. The CDR3 runs 13 residues. Germline V lookup: CDR1 MNHEY, CDR2 SVGEGT. Here the CDR3 DNA reads TGTGCCAGCAGTTTCAACTACTACAATGAGCAGTTCTTC. It codes for CASSFNYYNEQFF.

The chain joins TRBV6-5 to TRBJ1-6; D is ambiguous. V lost 0 bases and J 1 base, leaving 7 bases between the germline ends. Germline loops: CDR1 MNHEY, CDR2 SVGAGI. This CDR3 has 16 amino acids. CDR3 region: CASSYSRDSYNSPLHF. CDR3 bases: TGTGCCAGCAGTTACTCGAGGGATTCCTATAATTCACCCCTCCACTTT.

The chain links TRBV7-7 to TRBJ2-3; the D call may be TRBD1 or TRBD2 (6 bases each). CDR3 length: 18 amino acids. CDR1 and CDR2 (germline): SSHAT, FNYEAQ (reference sequence). The ends were cut back, 0 bases at V and 0 bases at J, with 16 bases in the middle. The CDR3 reads CASSLARPWGASTDTQYF. In nucleotides, the CDR3 is TGTGCCAGCAGCTTAGCTCGCCCCTGGGGGGCGAGCACAGATACGCAGTATTTT.

The rearrangement uses TRBV28 and TRBJ2-3, with 9 nucleotides matching TRBD2. V lost 6 bases to trimming and J lost 2 bases; unmatched junction nucleotides: 9. Germline values: CDR1 MDHEN, CDR2 SYDVKM. The CDR3 loop spans 16 amino acids. DNA of the CDR3: TGTGCCAGCAGCCCAATAGCGGGGGCCTACACAGATACGCAGTATTTT. Amino acids: CASSPIAGAYTDTQYF.

The J gene is TRBJ2-4, the V gene TRBV19, with 10 bases lining up with TRBD1. V gave up 0 bases and J gave up 0 bases; unmatched junction bases: 8. The CDR3 consists of 19 residues. Germline V CDR1 and CDR2: LNHDA, SQIVND (reference sequence). The CDR3 sequence is CASSIDGTGVRLAKNIQYF. CDR3 in DNA: TGTGCCAGTAGTATAGACGGGACAGGGGTTCGTTTAGCCAAAAACATTCAGTACTTC.

The chain has TRBV6-1 and TRBJ1-4; 10 bases fit TRBD1. The CDR3 is 16 amino acids. V shed 1 base and J 7 bases; nucleotides not matched to a gene: 6. Looked up from germline, CDR1 is MNHNS and CDR2 is SASEGT. The CDR3 nucleotides are TGTGCCAGCAGTGAAGTCCCCGGGACAGGGGCTGAAAAACTGTTTTTT. Translating gives CASSEVPGTGAEKLFF.

This clone came up once. This chain connects TRBV21-1 to TRBJ1-6. TRBV21-1 represents a pseudogene. The length of the CDR3 is 14 residues. The CDR3 DNA reads TGTGCCAGCAGCAAAACCGCCAGCAATTCACCCCTCCACTTT. Translation gives CASSKTASNSPLHF.

V usage is TRBV11-3 and J usage is TRBJ1-2; D not resolved. The CDR3 runs 14 residues. Germline-derived CDR1 and CDR2 are SGHNT and YENEEA. Trimming removed 0 bases at V and 4 bases at J, with 9 bases between. The CDR3 region is CASSLDLSGYGYTF. In DNA form, the CDR3 reads TGTGCCAGCAGCTTAGATCTGAGTGGCTATGGCTACACCTTC.

The V call is TRBV3-1 (or the pseudogene TRBV3-2), the J call TRBJ1-6; D is uncertain. The ends were cut back, 4 bases at V and 8 bases at J, with 9 bases in the middle. This CDR3 is built from 13 residues. From germline, CDR1 is LGHDT and CDR2 YNNKEL (reference sequence). The CDR3 DNA reads as TGTGCCAGCAGCCCGCTTCAGGATTCACCCCTCCACTTT. Translated, it gives CASSPLQDSPLHF.

This chain uses TRBV10-1 with TRBJ1-4, with D unclear. CDR1 is WNHNN and CDR2 is SYGVQD in the germline V gene (reference sequence). The CDR3 sequence is 15 residues long. V lost 0 bases, J lost 3 bases, and 8 bases lay in between. CDR3 nucleotide sequence: TGCGCCAGCAGTGAGTCGTCGGCAGCTAATGAAAAACTGTTTTTT. Encoded protein: CASSESSAANEKLFF.

This chain joins TRBV6-4 and TRBJ2-1; 13 bases map to TRBD2. V shed 6 bases and J 8 bases; nucleotides not matched to a gene: 16. CDR3 size: 18 residues. CDR1 is MRHNA and CDR2 is SNTAGT in the germline V gene. CDR3 loop: CASRNPGLAGKPSDEQFF. For the CDR3, the DNA is TGTGCCAGCAGAAACCCGGGACTAGCGGGGAAGCCTTCGGATGAGCAGTTCTTC.